This TCR beta chain appears in the sequencing data of a study of blood T cells in healthy people across ages. Study outcomes and limitations: Shifts in expanded clonotypes may have been confounded by donor CMV status, which was unknown.

This clonotype was picked up many times. No antigen is known for it. The CDR3 is 11 residues long. Trimming took 0 bases from V and 6 from J, leaving 3 bases between them. Total RNA, at least 6 micrograms per sample, was extracted from PBMCs. Sample-barcoded 5' priming and a J-beta primer mix drove a second PCR of about 6 to 11 cycles. A tag from a template-switch adaptor with 12 random nucleotides marked each cDNA molecule. TCRdb reprocessed the 5' RACE reads with MiXCR, giving one entry per CDR3 protein. The table includes roughly 800,000 distinct CDR3 sequences, about 36% detected once. Input material: blood. The source is a man between 18 and 35 years old in good health. The chain carries TRBV12-3 or TRBV12-4 and TRBJ2-7; D is ambiguous. CDR3 nucleotides: TGTGCCAGCAGTTTAGCGGTCGAGCAGTACTTC. Translated: CASSLAVEQYF.